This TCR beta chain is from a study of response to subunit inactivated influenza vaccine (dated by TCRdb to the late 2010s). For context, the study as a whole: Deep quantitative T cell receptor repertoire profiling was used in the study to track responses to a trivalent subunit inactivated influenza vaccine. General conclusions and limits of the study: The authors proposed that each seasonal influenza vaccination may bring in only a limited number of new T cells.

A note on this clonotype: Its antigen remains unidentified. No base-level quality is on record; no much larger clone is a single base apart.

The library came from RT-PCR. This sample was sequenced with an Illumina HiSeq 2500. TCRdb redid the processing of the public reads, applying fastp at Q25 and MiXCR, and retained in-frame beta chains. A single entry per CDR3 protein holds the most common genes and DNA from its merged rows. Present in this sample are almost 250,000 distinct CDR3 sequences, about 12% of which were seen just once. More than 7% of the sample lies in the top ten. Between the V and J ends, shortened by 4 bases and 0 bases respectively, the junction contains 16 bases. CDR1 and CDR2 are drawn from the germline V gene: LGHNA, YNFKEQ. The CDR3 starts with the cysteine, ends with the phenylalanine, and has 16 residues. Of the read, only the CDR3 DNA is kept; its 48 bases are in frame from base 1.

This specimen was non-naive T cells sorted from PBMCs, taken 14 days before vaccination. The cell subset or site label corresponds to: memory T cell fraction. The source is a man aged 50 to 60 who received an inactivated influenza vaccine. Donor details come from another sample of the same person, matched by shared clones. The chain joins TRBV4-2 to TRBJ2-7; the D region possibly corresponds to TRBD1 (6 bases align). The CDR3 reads CASSRPGQFSSYEQYF. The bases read TGTGCCAGCAGCCGACCCGGACAGTTCAGCTCCTACGAGCAGTACTTC.